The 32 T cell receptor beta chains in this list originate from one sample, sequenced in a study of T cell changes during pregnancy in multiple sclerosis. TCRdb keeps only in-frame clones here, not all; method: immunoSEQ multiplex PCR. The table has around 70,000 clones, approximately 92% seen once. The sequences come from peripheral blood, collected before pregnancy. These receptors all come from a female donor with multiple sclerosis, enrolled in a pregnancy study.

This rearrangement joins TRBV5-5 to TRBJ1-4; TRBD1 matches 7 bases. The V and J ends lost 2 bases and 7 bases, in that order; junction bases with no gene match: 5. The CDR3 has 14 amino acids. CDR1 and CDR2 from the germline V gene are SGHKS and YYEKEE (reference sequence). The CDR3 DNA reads TGTGCCAGCAGCTTACAGGGGAAGGTTGAAAAACTGTTTTTT. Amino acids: CASSLQGKVEKLFF. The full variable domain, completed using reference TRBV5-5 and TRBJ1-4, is DAGVTQSPTHLIKTRGQQVTLRCSPISGHKSVSWYQQVLGQGPQFIFQYYEKEERGRGNFPDRFSARQFPNYSSELNVNALLLGDSALYLCASSLQGKVEKLFFGSGTQLSVL.

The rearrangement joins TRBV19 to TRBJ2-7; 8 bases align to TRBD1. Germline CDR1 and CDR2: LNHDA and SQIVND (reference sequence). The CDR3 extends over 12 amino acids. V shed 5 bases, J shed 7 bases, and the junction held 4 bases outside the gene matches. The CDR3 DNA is TGTGCCAGTAGTGCGCGACAGGGGGAGCAGTACTTC. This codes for CASSARQGEQYF.

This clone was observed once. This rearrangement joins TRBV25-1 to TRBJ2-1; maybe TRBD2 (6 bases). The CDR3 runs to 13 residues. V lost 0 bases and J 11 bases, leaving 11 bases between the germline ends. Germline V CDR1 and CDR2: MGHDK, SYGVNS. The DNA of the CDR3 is TGTGCCAGCAGTGAATATTCGGAGGGTAAGCAGTTCTTC. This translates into CASSEYSEGKQFF.

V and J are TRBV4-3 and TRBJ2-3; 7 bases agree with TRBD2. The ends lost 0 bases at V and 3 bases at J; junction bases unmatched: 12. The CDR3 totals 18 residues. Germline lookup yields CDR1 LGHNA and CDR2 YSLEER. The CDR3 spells CASSQDLSGAGVTDTQYF. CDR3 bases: TGCGCCAGCAGCCAAGATCTCAGTGGGGCGGGAGTAACAGATACGCAGTATTTT.

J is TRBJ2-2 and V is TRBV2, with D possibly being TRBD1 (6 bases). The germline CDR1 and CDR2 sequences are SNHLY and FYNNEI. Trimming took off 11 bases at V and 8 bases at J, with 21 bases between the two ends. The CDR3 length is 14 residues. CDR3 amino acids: CACGRERQGGELFF. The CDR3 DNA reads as TGTGCCTGTGGAAGGGAGCGCCAGGGGGGGGAGCTGTTTTTT.

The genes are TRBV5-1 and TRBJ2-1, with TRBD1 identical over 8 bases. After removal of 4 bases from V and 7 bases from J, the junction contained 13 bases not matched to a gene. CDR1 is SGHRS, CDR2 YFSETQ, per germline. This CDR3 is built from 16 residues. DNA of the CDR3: TGCGCCAGCAGCCCCGGCCGCAGGGGGCGGTCAAATGAGCAGTTCTTC. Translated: CASSPGRRGRSNEQFF.

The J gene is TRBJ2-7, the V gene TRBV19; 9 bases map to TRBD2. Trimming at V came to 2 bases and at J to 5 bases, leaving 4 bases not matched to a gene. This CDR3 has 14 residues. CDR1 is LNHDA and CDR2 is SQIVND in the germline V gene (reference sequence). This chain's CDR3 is CASSITGTSNEQYF. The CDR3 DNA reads TGTGCCAGTAGTATAACTGGGACTAGCAACGAGCAGTACTTC.

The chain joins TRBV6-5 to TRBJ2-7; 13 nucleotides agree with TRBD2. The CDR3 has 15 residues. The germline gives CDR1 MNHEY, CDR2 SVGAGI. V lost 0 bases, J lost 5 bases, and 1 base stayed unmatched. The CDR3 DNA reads TGTGCCAGCAGTTACTCACTAGCGGGAGGGGACGAGCAGTACTTC. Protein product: CASSYSLAGGDEQYF.

The CDR3 nucleotides are TGCGCCAGCAGCCAAGATGTCCGTGGGTTCGCAGGTGAAAAACTGTTTTTT. Translation gives CASSQDVRGFAGEKLFF. V is TRBV4-3 and J is TRBJ1-4; D is undetermined. The CDR3 length is 17 residues. The germline CDR1 and CDR2 sequences are LGHNA and YSLEER. V dropped 0 bases and J dropped 7 bases, with 18 bases sitting between them.

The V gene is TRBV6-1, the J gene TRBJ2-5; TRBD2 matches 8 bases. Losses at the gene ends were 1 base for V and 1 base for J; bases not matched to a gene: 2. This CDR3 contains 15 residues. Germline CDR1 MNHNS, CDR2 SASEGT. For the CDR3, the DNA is TGTGCCAGCAGTGAAGAGGCGGGAGGCCAAGAGACCCAGTACTTC. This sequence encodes CASSEEAGGQETQYF.

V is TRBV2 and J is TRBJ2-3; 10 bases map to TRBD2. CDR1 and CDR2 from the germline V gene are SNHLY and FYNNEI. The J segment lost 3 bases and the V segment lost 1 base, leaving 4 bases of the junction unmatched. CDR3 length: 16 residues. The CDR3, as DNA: TGTGCCAGCAGTGAAGGACTAGCGGGTTGGACAGATACGCAGTATTTT. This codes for CASSEGLAGWTDTQYF.

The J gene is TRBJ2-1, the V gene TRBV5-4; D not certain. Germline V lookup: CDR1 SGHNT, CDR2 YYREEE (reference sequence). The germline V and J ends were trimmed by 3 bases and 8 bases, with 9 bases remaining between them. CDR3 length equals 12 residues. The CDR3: CASSSLSDEQFF. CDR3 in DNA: TGTGCCAGCAGCTCTTTGTCTGATGAGCAGTTCTTC.

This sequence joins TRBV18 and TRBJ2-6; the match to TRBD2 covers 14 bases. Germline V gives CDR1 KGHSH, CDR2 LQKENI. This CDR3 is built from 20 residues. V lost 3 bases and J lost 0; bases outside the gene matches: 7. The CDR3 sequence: CASSPGPGLAGDSGANVLTF. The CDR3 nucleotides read TGTGCCAGCTCACCTGGTCCGGGACTAGCGGGAGACTCTGGGGCCAACGTCCTGACTTTC.

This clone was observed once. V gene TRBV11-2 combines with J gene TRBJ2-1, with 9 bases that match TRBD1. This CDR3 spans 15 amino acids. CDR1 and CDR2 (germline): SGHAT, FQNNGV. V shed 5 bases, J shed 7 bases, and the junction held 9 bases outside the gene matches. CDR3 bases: TGTGCCAGCAGCCTCGCCGGGACAGGGTGGAATGAGCAGTTCTTC. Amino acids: CASSLAGTGWNEQFF.

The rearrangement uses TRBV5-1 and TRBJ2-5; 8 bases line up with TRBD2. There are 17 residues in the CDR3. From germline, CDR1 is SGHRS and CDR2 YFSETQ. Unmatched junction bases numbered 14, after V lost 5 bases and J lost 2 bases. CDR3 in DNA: TGCGCCAGCAGATCCGGGGGGGCGGGAGCAAGGCAAGAGACCCAGTACTTC. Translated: CASRSGGAGARQETQYF.

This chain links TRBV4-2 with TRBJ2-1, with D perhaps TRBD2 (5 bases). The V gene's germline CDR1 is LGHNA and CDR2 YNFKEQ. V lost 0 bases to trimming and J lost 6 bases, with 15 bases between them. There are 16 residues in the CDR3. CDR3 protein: CASSQEAVGVGNEQFF. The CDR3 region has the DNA TGTGCCAGCAGCCAAGAAGCGGTGGGTGTGGGCAATGAGCAGTTCTTC.

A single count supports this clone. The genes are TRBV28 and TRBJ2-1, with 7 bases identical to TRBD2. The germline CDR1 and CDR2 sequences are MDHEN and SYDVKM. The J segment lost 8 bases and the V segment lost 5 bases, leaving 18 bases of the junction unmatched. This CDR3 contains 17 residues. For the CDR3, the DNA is TGTGCCAGCAGTCCCCCGGAGGGAGCGGGGTGGTTCCATGAGCAGTTCTTC. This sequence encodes CASSPPEGAGWFHEQFF. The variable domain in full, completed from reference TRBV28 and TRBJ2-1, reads DVKVTQSSRYLVKRTGEKVFLECVQDMDHENMFWYRQDPGLGLRLIYFSYDVKMKEKGDIPEGYSVSREKKERFSLILESASTNQTSMYLCASSPPEGAGWFHEQFFGPGTRLTVL.

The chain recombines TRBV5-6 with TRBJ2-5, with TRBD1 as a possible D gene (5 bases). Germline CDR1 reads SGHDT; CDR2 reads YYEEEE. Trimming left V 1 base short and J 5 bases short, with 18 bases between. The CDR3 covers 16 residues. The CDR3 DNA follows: TGTGCCAGCAGCTTGAGTCAGGGCCGGGTGAAGGAGACCCAGTACTTC. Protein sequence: CASSLSQGRVKETQYF.

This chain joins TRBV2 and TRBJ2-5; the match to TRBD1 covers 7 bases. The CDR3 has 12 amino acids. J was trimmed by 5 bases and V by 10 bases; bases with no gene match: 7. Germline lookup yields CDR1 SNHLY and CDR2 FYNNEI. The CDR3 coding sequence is TGTGCCACCTCCCGACAGGGCGAGACCCAGTACTTC. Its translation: CATSRQGETQYF.

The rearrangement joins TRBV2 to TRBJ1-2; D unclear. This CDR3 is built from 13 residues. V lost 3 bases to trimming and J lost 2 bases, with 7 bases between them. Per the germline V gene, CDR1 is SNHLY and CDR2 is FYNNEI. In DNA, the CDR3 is TGTGCCAGCAGTGAGGAACAGAACTATGGCTACACCTTC. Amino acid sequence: CASSEEQNYGYTF.

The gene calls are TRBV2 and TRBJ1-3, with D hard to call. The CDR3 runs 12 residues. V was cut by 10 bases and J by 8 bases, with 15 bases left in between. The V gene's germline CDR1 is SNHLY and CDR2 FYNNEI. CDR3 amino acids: CAIRQVRDTIYF. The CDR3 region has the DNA TGTGCCATCAGGCAGGTGCGGGACACCATATATTTT.

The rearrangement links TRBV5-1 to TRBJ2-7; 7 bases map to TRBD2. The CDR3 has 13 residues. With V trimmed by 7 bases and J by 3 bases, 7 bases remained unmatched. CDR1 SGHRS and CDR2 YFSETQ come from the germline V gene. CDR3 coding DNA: TGCGCCAGCGGACTAGACGTAAACTACGAGCAGTACTTC. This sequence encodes CASGLDVNYEQYF.

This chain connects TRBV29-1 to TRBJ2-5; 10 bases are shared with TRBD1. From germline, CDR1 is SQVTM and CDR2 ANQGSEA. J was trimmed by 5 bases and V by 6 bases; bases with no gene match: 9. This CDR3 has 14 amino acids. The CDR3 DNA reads TGCAGCGTCAGAGACAGGGGGCGCGTGGAGACCCAGTACTTC. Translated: CSVRDRGRVETQYF.

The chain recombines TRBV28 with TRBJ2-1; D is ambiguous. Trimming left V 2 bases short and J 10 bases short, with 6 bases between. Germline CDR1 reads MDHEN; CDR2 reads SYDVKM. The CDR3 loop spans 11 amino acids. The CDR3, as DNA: TGTGCCAGCAGTTTAGGGCTAGAGCAGTTCTTC. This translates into CASSLGLEQFF.

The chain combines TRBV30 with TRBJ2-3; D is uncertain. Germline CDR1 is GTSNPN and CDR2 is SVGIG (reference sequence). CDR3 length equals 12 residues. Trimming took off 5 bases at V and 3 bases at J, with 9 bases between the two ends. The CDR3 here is CAWGLGTDTQYF. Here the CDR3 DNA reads TGTGCCTGGGGCCTCGGGACAGATACGCAGTATTTT. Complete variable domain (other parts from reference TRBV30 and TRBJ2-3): SQTIHQWPATLVQPVGSPLSLECTVEGTSNPNLYWYRQAAGRGLQLLFYSVGIGQISSEVPQNLSASRPQDRQFILSSKKLLLSDSGFYLCAWGLGTDTQYFGPGTRLTVL.

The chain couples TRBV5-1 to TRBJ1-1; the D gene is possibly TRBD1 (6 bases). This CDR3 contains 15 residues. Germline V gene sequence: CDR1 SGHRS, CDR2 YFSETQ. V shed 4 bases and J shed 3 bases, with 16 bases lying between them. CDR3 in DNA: TGCGCCAGCAGCCATGCAGGGGTTATGGACACTGAAGCTTTCTTT. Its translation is CASSHAGVMDTEAFF.

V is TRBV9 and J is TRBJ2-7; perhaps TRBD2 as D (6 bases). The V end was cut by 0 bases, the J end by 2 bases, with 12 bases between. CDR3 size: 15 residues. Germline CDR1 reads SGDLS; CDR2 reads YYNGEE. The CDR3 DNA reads TGTGCCAGCAGCGTAGCTCTGGGAGGAGCCTACGAGCAGTACTTC. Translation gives CASSVALGGAYEQYF. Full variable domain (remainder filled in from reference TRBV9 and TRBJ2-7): DSGVTQTPKHLITATGQRVTLRCSPRSGDLSVYWYQQSLDQGLQFLIQYYNGEERAKGNILERFSAQQFPDLHSELNLSSLELGDSALYFCASSVALGGAYEQYFGPGTRLTVT.

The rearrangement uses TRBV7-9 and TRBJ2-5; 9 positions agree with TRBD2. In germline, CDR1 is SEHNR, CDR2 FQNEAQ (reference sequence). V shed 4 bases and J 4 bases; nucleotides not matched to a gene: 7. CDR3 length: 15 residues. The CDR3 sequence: CASSSSGTSIETQYF. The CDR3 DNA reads TGTGCCAGCAGCTCGTCCGGGACTAGCATAGAGACCCAGTACTTC.

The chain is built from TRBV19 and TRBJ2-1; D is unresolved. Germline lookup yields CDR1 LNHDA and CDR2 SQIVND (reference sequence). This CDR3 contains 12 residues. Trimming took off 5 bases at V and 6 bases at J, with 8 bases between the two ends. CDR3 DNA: TGTGCCAGTAGTCCGCCCGGCAATGAGCAGTTCTTC. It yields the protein CASSPPGNEQFF.

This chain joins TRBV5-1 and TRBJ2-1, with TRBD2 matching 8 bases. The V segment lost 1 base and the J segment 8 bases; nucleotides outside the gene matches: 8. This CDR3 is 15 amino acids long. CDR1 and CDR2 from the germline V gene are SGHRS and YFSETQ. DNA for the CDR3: TGCGCCAGCAGCTTGACCAGCGGGAGTTCTCATGAGCAGTTCTTC. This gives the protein CASSLTSGSSHEQFF.

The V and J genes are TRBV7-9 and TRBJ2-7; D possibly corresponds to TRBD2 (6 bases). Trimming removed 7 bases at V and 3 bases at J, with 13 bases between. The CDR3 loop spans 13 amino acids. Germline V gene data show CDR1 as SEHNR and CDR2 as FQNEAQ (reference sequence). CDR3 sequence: CASTHLASYEQYF. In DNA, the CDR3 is TGTGCCAGCACCCATCTAGCGAGCTACGAGCAGTACTTC.

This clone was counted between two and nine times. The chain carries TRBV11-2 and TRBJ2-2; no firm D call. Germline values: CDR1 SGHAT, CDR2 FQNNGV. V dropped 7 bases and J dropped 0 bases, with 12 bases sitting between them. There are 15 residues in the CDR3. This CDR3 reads CASTLFESNTGELFF. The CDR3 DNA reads TGTGCCAGCACCCTCTTCGAGTCGAACACCGGGGAGCTGTTTTTT.